This TCR beta chain emerged from a study of blood T cell repertoires in COVID-19. Study as a whole: Collection of acute and convalescent COVID-19 samples took place in the United States, Italy and Spain. The analysed material was cDNA or gDNA that came from T cells, B-cell-depleted T cells, or PBMCs.

This CDR3 comprises 15 residues. The V gene end was trimmed by 1 base and the J gene end by 3 bases; junction bases not matched to a gene: 5. Germline V gene lookup returns CDR1 SGHTA and CDR2 FQGNSA. As originally analysed: Reference gene primer amplification gave estimated nucleated cell counts. Only in-frame clones appear in the TCRdb table, and some are missing; sequencing was by immunoSEQ multiplex PCR. The DNA gave D and trimming, while V, J and clone size come from that table. The data contain some 99,000 clones, just over 85% of them singletons. This clonotype originated in an older woman in a cohort sampled during active or convalescent COVID-19. The chain is built from TRBV7-2 and TRBJ2-7; 8 bases are a match to TRBD2. Sequenced material: peripheral blood. The CDR3 protein is CASSLDGRARYEQYF. CDR3 in DNA: TGTGCCAGCAGCTTAGACGGGAGGGCCCGCTACGAGCAGTACTTC.